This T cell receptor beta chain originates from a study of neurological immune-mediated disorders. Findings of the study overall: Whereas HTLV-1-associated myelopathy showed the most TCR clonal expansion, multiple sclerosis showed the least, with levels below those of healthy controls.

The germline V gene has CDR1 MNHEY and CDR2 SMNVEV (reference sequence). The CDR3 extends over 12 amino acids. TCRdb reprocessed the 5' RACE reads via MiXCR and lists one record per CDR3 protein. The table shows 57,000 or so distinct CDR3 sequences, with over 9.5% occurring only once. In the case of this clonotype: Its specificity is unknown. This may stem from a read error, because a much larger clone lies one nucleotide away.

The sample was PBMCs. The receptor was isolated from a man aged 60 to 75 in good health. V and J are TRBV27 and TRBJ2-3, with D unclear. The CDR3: CSSSRNTDTQYF. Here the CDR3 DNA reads TGTTCCAGCAGCCGGAACACAGATACGCAGTATTTT.